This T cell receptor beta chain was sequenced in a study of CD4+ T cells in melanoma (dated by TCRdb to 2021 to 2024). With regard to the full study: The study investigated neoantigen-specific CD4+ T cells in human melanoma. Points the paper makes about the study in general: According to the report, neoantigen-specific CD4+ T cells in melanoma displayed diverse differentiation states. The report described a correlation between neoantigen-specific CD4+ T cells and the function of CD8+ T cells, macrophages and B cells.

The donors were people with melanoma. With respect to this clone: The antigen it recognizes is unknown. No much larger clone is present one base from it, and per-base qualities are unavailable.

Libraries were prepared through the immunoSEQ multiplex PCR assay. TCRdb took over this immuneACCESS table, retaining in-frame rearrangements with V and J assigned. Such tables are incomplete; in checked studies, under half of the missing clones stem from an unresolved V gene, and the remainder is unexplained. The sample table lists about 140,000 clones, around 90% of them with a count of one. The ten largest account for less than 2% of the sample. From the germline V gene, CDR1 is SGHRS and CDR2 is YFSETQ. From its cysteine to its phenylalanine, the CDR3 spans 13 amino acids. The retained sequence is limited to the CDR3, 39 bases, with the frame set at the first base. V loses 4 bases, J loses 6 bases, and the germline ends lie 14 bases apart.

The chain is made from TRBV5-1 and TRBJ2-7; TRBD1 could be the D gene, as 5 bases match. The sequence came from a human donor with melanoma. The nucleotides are TGCGCCAGCAGCGGGGCGGATCTGGGCGAGCAGTACTTC. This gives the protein CASSGADLGEQYF.